Shown below are 25 T cell receptor beta chains from a single sample sequenced in a study of OX40 agonist ivuxolimab in advanced cancers. The library came from the immunoSEQ multiplex PCR assay. TCRdb's version of the immuneACCESS table is confined to in-frame rearrangements and falls short of the full clone set. An unresolved V gene accounts for under half of the shortfall where checked; the remainder is of unknown origin. In this sample the table shows some 58,000 clones, around nine tenths of which occur a single time. The ten largest clones represent less than 0.75% of the sample. The sequenced sample was CD4+ or CD8+ T cells sorted from blood, obtained in a trial of the OX40 agonist ivuxolimab. The origin of the receptors is an adult with an advanced solid tumor such as melanoma, head and neck, liver or kidney cancer.

This clone was seen a few times. V is TRBV7-2 and J is TRBJ1-2; TRBD1 aligns across 12 bases. This CDR3 comprises 15 residues. V lost 4 bases, J lost 8 bases, and 8 bases stayed unmatched. The germline gives CDR1 SGHTA, CDR2 FQGNSA. CDR3 sequence (DNA): TGTGCCAGCAGCTCCCAACCGGGACAGGGGGCGGGCTACACCTTC. It translates to CASSSQPGQGAGYTF.

The chain links TRBV5-4 to TRBJ2-7; 8 bases are a match to TRBD2. The CDR3 is 14 residues long. Germline assignment: CDR1 SGHNT and CDR2 YYREEE (reference sequence). The V segment lost 4 bases and the J segment 5 bases; nucleotides outside the gene matches: 8. The CDR3 reads CASSIQRERNEQYF. CDR3 in DNA: TGTGCCAGCAGCATCCAGCGGGAGCGCAACGAGCAGTACTTC.

This chain joins TRBV19 and TRBJ1-3; TRBD1 might be the D (5 bases). The CDR3 contains 13 residues. The germline V gene has CDR1 LNHDA and CDR2 SQIVND (reference sequence). V lost 6 bases, J lost 0 bases, and 6 bases lay in between. CDR3 sequence: CASRGLSGNTIYF. Written as DNA, the CDR3 is TGTGCCAGTAGGGGACTCTCTGGAAACACCATATATTTT.

The V call is TRBV29-1, the J call TRBJ1-1, with D tentatively TRBD1 (6 bases). CDR3 length: 15 amino acids. Germline CDR1 reads SQVTM; CDR2 reads ANQGSEA. V lost 3 bases and J 3 bases, leaving 17 bases between the germline ends. The chain's CDR3 is CSVDTGGGVDTEAFF. In DNA, the CDR3 is TGCAGCGTTGATACGGGGGGCGGGGTGGACACTGAAGCTTTCTTT.

This chain joins TRBV10-3 and TRBJ1-5; 9 bases are a match to TRBD1. CDR1 and CDR2 from the germline V gene are ENHRY and SYGVKD. CDR3 length: 15 residues. Trimming cost V 2 bases and J 6 bases; bases outside gene matches: 5. CDR3 protein: CAISETTGGGQPQHF. The DNA for the CDR3 is TGTGCCATCAGTGAGACGACAGGGGGAGGTCAGCCCCAGCATTTT.

The chain links TRBV28 to TRBJ2-1, with no clear D. This CDR3 is built from 15 residues. Per germline, CDR1 MDHEN and CDR2 SYDVKM. Trimming left V 6 bases short and J 2 bases short, with 14 bases between. The CDR3: CASRVDPGPYNEQFF. The CDR3 coding sequence is TGTGCCAGCAGGGTCGACCCCGGGCCCTACAATGAGCAGTTCTTC.

The chain links TRBV6-5 to TRBJ1-3, with TRBD1 matching 7 bases. Germline V gene data show CDR1 as MNHEY and CDR2 as SVGAGI. The V segment lost 10 bases and the J segment 6 bases; nucleotides outside the gene matches: 9. The CDR3 is 13 residues long. CDR3 protein: CATTEGAANTIYF. CDR3 DNA: TGTGCCACAACCGAGGGGGCTGCAAACACCATATATTTT.

This clone was detected a few times. J is TRBJ1-2 and V is TRBV6-5; TRBD1 is a possible D gene (5 bases). The CDR3 consists of 14 residues. Trimming left V 0 bases short and J 4 bases short, with 9 bases between. CDR1 and CDR2 from the germline V gene are MNHEY and SVGAGI. The DNA of the CDR3 is TGTGCCAGCAGTTACTCGAAAAGGGGCTATGGCTACACCTTC. As protein: CASSYSKRGYGYTF.

The rearrangement links TRBV11-3 to TRBJ2-2; the D gene is possibly TRBD2 (6 bases). V shed 6 bases and J shed 5 bases, with 16 bases lying between them. This CDR3 has 15 amino acids. Germline V CDR1 and CDR2: SGHNT, YENEEA. Here the CDR3 DNA reads TGTGCCAGCAGGGGCGGGACGGGGCGGACCGGGGAGCTGTTTTTT. Protein sequence: CASRGGTGRTGELFF.

The CDR3, as DNA: TGCGCCAGCAGCTTGGCAGCGGGATTCTCCTACGAGCAGTACTTC. Amino acid sequence: CASSLAAGFSYEQYF. The chain carries TRBV5-1 and TRBJ2-5, with 7 positions matching TRBD2. The last part of the DNA fits TRBJ2-7 better; the J call may be wrong. The germline CDR1 and CDR2 sequences are SGHRS and YFSETQ. The CDR3 is 15 amino acids.

This chain joins TRBV5-1 and TRBJ1-2, with 7 bases lining up with TRBD1. J lost 8 bases, V lost 4 bases, and 8 bases had no gene match. CDR1 is SGHRS, CDR2 YFSETQ, per germline. This CDR3 is built from 13 residues. CDR3 in amino acids: CASSPAGGKGYTF. The CDR3 DNA reads as TGCGCCAGCAGCCCGGCAGGGGGTAAGGGCTACACCTTC.

V and J are TRBV6-5 and TRBJ1-4, with D tentatively TRBD1 (5 bases). There are 14 residues in the CDR3. V shed 6 bases and J shed 8 bases, with 16 bases lying between them. Looked up from germline, CDR1 is MNHEY and CDR2 is SVGAGI. This CDR3 is CASRQGITVEKLFF. As DNA, the CDR3 is TGTGCCAGCAGGCAGGGTATAACGGTGGAAAAACTGTTTTTT.

The chain couples TRBV30 to TRBJ2-5; D assignment may be TRBD1 or TRBD2 (5 bases each). The CDR3 totals 12 residues. Germline CDR1 and CDR2: GTSNPN and SVGIG (reference sequence). V lost 0 bases, J lost 4 bases, and 6 bases lay in between. Here the CDR3 reads CAWSVRGETQYF. CDR3 sequence (DNA): TGTGCCTGGAGTGTGAGGGGAGAGACCCAGTACTTC.

V usage is TRBV19 and J usage is TRBJ2-7; D is uncertain. The CDR3 sequence is 13 residues long. In germline, CDR1 is LNHDA, CDR2 SQIVND (reference sequence). The V end was cut by 5 bases, the J end by 6 bases, with 14 bases between. CDR3 sequence: CASSSSGRLEQYF. As DNA, the CDR3 is TGTGCCAGTAGTTCCTCCGGGCGGCTCGAGCAGTACTTC.

V and J are TRBV6-6 and TRBJ2-1; D is undetermined. From germline, CDR1 is MNHNY and CDR2 SVGAGI (reference sequence). The CDR3 covers 11 residues. The ends were cut back, 6 bases at V and 8 bases at J, with 8 bases in the middle. The CDR3 DNA reads TGTGCCAGCAGCCCTAGGGATGAGCAGTTCTTC. It yields the protein CASSPRDEQFF.

The J gene is TRBJ1-2, the V gene TRBV6-5; the D is unclear. The germline gives CDR1 MNHEY, CDR2 SVGAGI. Trimming removed 2 bases at V and 4 bases at J, with 2 bases between. The CDR3 contains 11 residues. CDR3 in DNA: TGTGCCAGCAGTTACGGCTATGGCTACACCTTC. It yields the protein CASSYGYGYTF.

V usage is TRBV11-2 and J usage is TRBJ2-1, with TRBD2 matching over 9 bases. J was trimmed by 6 bases and V by 1 base; bases with no gene match: 7. The CDR3 has 16 residues. CDR1 is SGHAT and CDR2 is FQNNGV in the germline V gene. The chain's CDR3 is CASSLAGGRAFNEQFF. Here the CDR3 DNA reads TGTGCCAGCAGCTTAGCTGGCGGGAGGGCCTTCAATGAGCAGTTCTTC.

This rearrangement joins TRBV9 to TRBJ2-1, with D uncertain. The CDR3 runs 15 residues. CDR1 is SGDLS, CDR2 YYNGEE, per germline. The germline V and J ends were trimmed by 4 bases and 6 bases, with 17 bases remaining between them. The CDR3 here is CASSSYRAPGNEQFF. In DNA form, the CDR3 reads TGTGCCAGCAGCTCATACCGGGCCCCAGGCAATGAGCAGTTCTTC.

The chain uses TRBV14 and TRBJ2-5; 7 bases are shared with TRBD2. This CDR3 region has 15 residues. Per germline, CDR1 SGHDN and CDR2 FVKESK. V gave up 1 base and J gave up 1 base; unmatched junction bases: 3. CDR3 in amino acids: CASSQVPGGQETQYF. CDR3 DNA sequence: TGTGCCAGCAGCCAAGTTCCGGGGGGCCAAGAGACCCAGTACTTC.

This rearrangement joins TRBV5-1 to TRBJ1-5, with 10 bases matching TRBD1. The CDR3 extends over 15 amino acids. J was trimmed by 6 bases and V by 3 bases; bases with no gene match: 6. Germline V gives CDR1 SGHRS, CDR2 YFSETQ. CDR3 region: CASSSGTGVGQPQHF. Written as DNA, the CDR3 is TGCGCCAGCAGCTCCGGGACAGGGGTCGGTCAGCCCCAGCATTTT. The variable domain in full, completed from reference TRBV5-1 and TRBJ1-5, reads KAGVTQTPRYLIKTRGQQVTLSCSPISGHRSVSWYQQTPGQGLQFLFEYFSETQRNKGNFPGRFSGRQFSNSRSEMNVSTLELGDSALYLCASSSGTGVGQPQHFGDGTRLSIL.

The chain has TRBV27 and TRBJ2-5, with no clear D. CDR1 and CDR2 (germline): MNHEY, SMNVEV (reference sequence). The CDR3 has 17 residues. Trimming shortened V by 5 bases and J by 8 bases, and 27 bases separated the two germline ends. The CDR3 reads CASSPKTEARPSRTQYF. CDR3 DNA: TGTGCCAGCAGTCCCAAGACTGAAGCCCGACCATCTAGAACCCAGTACTTC.

The chain couples TRBV10-3 to TRBJ2-7; 10 bases fit TRBD2. The J segment lost 0 bases and the V segment lost 8 bases, leaving 1 base of the junction unmatched. The CDR3 covers 13 residues. Germline CDR1 reads ENHRY; CDR2 reads SYGVKD. CDR3 sequence: CAIGLADSYEQYF. CDR3 coding DNA: TGTGCCATCGGACTAGCGGACTCCTACGAGCAGTACTTC.

The V gene is TRBV28, the J gene TRBJ2-2; 9 positions agree with TRBD1. CDR1 is MDHEN, CDR2 SYDVKM, per germline. CDR3 length: 14 residues. V lost 8 bases to trimming and J lost 5 bases; unmatched junction nucleotides: 6. Here the CDR3 DNA reads TGTGCCAGCCGCCGGGACAGGGTTACCGGGGAGCTGTTTTTT. This gives the protein CASRRDRVTGELFF.

The rearrangement joins TRBV19 to TRBJ2-5; 7 nucleotides agree with TRBD1. Trimming cost V 3 bases and J 4 bases; bases outside gene matches: 8. The germline CDR1 and CDR2 sequences are LNHDA and SQIVND (reference sequence). CDR3 length: 15 residues. The CDR3 loop is CASSIRGLAGETQYF. DNA of the CDR3: TGTGCCAGTAGTATTAGGGGGCTGGCGGGAGAGACCCAGTACTTC.

The chain employs TRBV19 and TRBJ2-4, with D possibly being TRBD2 (5 bases). V lost 1 base and J 10 bases, leaving 11 bases between the germline ends. Germline V gives CDR1 LNHDA, CDR2 SQIVND (reference sequence). The CDR3 is 13 amino acids. The CDR3, as DNA: TGTGCCAGTAGTATAGCGGCGTTAGCGATTCAGTACTTC. It is translated as CASSIAALAIQYF.